This TCR beta chain was sequenced for a study of blood T cell repertoires in COVID-19. On the study more broadly: Acute and convalescent COVID-19 samples came from the United States, Italy and Spain. T cells, B-cell-depleted T cells, or PBMCs supplied cDNA or gDNA.

V was cut by 4 bases and J by 4 bases, with 8 bases left in between. Germline assignment: CDR1 SGDLS and CDR2 YYNGEE. The CDR3 sequence is 12 residues long. In the authors' workflow: Using reference gene primer amplification, nucleated cell counts were estimated. The repertoire was sequenced with immunoSEQ multiplex PCR; TCRdb's copy has only in-frame clones and lacks some. That table is the source of V, J and clone size, and D and trimming were worked out from the DNA. The sample yields about 280,000 clones, around 80% seen once. Sample: PBMCs or T cells enriched from blood (not recorded which). The clonotype was recovered from a man aged 35 to 55 who had been exposed to COVID-19. The rearrangement joins TRBV9 to TRBJ2-5, with D possibly matching TRBD1 (5 bases). The chain's CDR3 is CASSLGAETQYF. The CDR3 DNA is TGTGCCAGCAGCTTAGGGGCAGAGACCCAGTACTTC.